This TCR beta chain was recovered during a study of T cell responses to AZD1222 COVID-19 vaccine. Findings and limits, study-wide: Repertoire collection took place solely once the T cell response had peaked. The breadth and depth of Spike-specific TCRs increased once two AZD1222 doses had been given.

Sequencing was performed with immunoSEQ multiplex PCR; in TCRdb, only in-frame clones are kept and a portion is missing. The sample lists roughly 130,000 clones, roughly 91% occurring once. With regard to this clone: The antigen remains unidentified.

The receptor's source is an adult in good health. Sequenced material: peripheral blood, taken on day 0 of AZD1222 vaccination.

DNA for the CDR3: TGTGCCAGCAGCCCCGCTGGGGGCTTTATAGGCAATCAGCCCCAGCATTTT. Amino acids: CASSPAGGFIGNQPQHF. The chain recombines TRBV7-6 with TRBJ1-5, with D possibly being TRBD1 (6 bases). The length of the CDR3 is 17 residues. CDR1 is SGHVS, CDR2 FNYEAQ, per germline. V lost 5 bases and J 2 bases, leaving 19 bases between the germline ends.